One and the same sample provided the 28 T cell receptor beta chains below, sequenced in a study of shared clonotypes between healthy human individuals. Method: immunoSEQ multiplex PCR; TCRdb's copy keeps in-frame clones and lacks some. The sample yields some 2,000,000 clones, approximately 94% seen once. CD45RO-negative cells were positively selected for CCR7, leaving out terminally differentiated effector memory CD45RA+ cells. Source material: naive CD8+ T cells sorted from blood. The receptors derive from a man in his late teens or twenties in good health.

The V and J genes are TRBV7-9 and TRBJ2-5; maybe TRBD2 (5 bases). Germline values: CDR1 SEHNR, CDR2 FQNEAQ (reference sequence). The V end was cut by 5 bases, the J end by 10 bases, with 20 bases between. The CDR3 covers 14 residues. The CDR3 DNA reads TGTGCCAGCAGCCCGACTATTGCCCCTAGTGACCAGTACTTC. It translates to CASSPTIAPSDQYF.

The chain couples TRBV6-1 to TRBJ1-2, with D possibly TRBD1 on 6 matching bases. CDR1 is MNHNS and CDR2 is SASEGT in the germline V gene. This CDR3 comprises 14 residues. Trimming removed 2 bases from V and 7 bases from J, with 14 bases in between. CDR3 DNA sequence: TGTGCCAGCAGTGAACCTGGGAGCAGGGGTGGCTACACCTTC. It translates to CASSEPGSRGGYTF.

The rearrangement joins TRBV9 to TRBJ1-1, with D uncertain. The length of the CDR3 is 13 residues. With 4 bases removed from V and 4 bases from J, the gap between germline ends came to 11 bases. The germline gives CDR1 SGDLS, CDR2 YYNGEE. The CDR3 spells CASSPRSGTEAFF. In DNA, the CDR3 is TGTGCCAGCAGCCCGAGGAGTGGCACTGAAGCTTTCTTT.

The DNA for the CDR3 is TGCAGCGTGTGCGACCCGGGTCCCAGCTCCTACGAGCAGTACTTC. Amino acid sequence: CSVCDPGPSSYEQYF. The chain recombines TRBV29-1 with TRBJ2-7; D ambiguous. This CDR3 spans 15 amino acids. With 6 bases removed from V and 0 bases from J, the gap between germline ends came to 18 bases. The germline V gene encodes CDR1 SQVTM and CDR2 ANQGSEA.

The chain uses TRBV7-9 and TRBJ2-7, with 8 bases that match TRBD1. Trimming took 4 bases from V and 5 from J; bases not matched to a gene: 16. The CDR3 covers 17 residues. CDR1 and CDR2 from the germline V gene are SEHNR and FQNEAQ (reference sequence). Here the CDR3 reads CASSSLGDQGAEDEQYF. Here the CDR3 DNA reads TGTGCCAGCAGCTCTCTAGGGGACCAGGGGGCTGAGGACGAGCAGTACTTC.

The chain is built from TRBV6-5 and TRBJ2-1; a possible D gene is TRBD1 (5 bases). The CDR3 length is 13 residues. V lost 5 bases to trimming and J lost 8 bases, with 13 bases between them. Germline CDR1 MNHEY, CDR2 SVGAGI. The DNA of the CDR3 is TGTGCCAGCAGTGGACACCAGAGCGATGAGCAGTTCTTC. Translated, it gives CASSGHQSDEQFF.

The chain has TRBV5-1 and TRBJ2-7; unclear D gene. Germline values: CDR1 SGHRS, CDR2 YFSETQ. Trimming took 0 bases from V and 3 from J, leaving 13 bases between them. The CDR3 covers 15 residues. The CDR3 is CASSLDPTNYYEQYF. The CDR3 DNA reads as TGCGCCAGCAGCTTGGATCCAACGAATTACTACGAGCAGTACTTC.

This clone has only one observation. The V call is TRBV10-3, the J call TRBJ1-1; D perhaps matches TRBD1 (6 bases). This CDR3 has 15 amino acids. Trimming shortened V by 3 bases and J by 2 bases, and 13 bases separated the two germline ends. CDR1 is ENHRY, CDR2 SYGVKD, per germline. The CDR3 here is CAISDEAGENTEAFF. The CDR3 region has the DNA TGTGCCATCAGTGACGAGGCAGGGGAAAACACTGAAGCTTTCTTT.

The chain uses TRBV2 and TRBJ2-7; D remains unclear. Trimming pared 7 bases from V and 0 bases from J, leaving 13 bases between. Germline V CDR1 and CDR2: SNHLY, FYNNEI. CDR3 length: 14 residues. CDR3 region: CASKPPRSSYEQYF. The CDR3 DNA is TGTGCCAGCAAGCCCCCTCGGTCCTCCTACGAGCAGTACTTC. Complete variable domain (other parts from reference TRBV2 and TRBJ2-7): EPEVTQTPSHQVTQMGQEVILRCVPISNHLYFYWYRQILGQKVEFLVSFYNNEISEKSEIFDDQFSVERPDGSNFTLKIRSTKLEDSAMYFCASKPPRSSYEQYFGPGTRLTVT.

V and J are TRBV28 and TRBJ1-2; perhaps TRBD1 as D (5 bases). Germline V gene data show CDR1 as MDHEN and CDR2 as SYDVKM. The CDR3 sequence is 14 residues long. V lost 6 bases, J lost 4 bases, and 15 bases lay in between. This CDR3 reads CASSPRGGVYGYTF. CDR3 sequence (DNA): TGTGCCAGCAGCCCTCGGGGGGGTGTCTATGGCTACACCTTC.

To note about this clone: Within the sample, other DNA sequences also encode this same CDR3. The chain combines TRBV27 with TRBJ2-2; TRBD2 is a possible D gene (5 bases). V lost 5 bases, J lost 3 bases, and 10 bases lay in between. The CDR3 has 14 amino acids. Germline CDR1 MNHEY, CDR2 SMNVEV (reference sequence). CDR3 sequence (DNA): TGTGCCAGCAGTCCCCGGACTTACACCGGGGAGCTGTTTTTT. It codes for CASSPRTYTGELFF.

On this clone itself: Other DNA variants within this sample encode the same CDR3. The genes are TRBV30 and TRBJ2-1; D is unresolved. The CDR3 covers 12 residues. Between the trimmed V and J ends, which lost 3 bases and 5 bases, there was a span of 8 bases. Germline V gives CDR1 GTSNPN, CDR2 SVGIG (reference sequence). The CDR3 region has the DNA TGTGCCTGGAGCCCCTCACACAATGAGCAGTTCTTC. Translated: CAWSPSHNEQFF. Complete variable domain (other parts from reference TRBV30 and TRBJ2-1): SQTIHQWPATLVQPVGSPLSLECTVEGTSNPNLYWYRQAAGRGLQLLFYSVGIGQISSEVPQNLSASRPQDRQFILSSKKLLLSDSGFYLCAWSPSHNEQFFGPGTRLTVL.

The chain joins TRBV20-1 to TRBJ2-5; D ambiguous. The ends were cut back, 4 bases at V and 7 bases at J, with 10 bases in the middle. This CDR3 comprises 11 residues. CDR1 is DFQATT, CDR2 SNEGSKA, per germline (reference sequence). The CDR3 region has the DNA TGCAGTGCTATAGAGCTTGGGACCCAGTACTTC. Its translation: CSAIELGTQYF.

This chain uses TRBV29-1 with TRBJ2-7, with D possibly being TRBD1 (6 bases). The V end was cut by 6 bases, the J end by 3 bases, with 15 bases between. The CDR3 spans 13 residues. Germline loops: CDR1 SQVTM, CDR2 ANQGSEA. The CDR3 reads CSVLTGLGYEQYF. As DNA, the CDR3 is TGCAGCGTCCTGACAGGACTCGGCTACGAGCAGTACTTC.

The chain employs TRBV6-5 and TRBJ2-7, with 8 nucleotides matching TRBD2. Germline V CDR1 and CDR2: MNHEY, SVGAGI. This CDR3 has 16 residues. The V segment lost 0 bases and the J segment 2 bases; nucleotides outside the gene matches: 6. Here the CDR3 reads CASSYSVGLAAYEQYF. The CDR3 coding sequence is TGTGCCAGCAGTTACTCGGTCGGACTAGCTGCCTACGAGCAGTACTTC.

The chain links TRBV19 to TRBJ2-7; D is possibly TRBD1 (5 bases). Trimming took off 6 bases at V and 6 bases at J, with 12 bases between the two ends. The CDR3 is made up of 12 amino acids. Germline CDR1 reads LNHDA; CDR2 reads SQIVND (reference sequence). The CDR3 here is CASSHSGFEQYF. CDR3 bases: TGTGCCAGTAGCCACTCAGGGTTCGAGCAGTACTTC.

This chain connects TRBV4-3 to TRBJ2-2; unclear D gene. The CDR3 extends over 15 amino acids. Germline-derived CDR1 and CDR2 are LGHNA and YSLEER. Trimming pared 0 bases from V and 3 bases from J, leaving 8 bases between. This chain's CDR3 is CASSQDSSDTGELFF. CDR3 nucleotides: TGCGCCAGCAGCCAAGATAGCAGCGACACCGGGGAGCTGTTTTTT.

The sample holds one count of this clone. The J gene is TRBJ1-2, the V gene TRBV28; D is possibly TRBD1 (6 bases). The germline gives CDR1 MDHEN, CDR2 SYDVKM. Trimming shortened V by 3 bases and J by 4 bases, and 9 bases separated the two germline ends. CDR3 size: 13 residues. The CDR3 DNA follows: TGTGCCAGCAGTTTTTGGGACACCTATGGCTACACCTTC. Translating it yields CASSFWDTYGYTF.

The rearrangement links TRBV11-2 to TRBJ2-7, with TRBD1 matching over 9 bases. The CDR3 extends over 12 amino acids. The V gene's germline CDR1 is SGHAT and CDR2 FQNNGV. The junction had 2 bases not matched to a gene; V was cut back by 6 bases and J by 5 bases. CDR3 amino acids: CASRTGGNEQYF. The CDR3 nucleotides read TGTGCCAGCAGGACAGGGGGGAACGAGCAGTACTTC.

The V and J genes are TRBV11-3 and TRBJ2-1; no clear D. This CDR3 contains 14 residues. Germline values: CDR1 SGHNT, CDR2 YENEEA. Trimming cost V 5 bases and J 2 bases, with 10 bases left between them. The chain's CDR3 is CASSPDGTYNEQFF. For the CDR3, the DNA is TGTGCCAGCAGCCCCGACGGTACCTACAATGAGCAGTTCTTC.

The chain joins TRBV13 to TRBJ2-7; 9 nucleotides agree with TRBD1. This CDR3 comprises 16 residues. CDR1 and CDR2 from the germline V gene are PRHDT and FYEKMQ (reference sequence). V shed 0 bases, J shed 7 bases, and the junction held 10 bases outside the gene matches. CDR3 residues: CASSLGPGTGLEEQYF. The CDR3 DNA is TGTGCCAGCAGCTTAGGCCCCGGGACAGGGTTGGAAGAGCAGTACTTC.

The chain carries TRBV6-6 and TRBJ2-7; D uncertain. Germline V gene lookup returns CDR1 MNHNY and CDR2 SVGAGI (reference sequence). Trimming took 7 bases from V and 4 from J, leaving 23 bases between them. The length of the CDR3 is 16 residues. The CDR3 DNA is TGTGCCAGCACCACCCTGGGGAAACCGGAGCCTTACGAGCAGTACTTC. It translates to CASTTLGKPEPYEQYF.

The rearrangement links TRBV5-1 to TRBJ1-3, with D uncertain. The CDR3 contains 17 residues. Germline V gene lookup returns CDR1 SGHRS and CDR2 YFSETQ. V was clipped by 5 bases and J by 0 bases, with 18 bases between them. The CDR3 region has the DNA TGCGCCAGCAGTGGATCAATTTCTGCATCCTCTGGAAACACCATATATTTT. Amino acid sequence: CASSGSISASSGNTIYF. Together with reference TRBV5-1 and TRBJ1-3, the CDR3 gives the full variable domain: KAGVTQTPRYLIKTRGQQVTLSCSPISGHRSVSWYQQTPGQGLQFLFEYFSETQRNKGNFPGRFSGRQFSNSRSEMNVSTLELGDSALYLCASSGSISASSGNTIYFGEGSWLTVV.

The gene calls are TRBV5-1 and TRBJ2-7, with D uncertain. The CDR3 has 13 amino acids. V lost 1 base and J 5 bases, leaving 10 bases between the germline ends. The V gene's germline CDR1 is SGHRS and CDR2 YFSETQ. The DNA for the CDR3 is TGCGCCAGCAGCTTGTTAAGGAGCAACGAGCAGTACTTC. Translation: CASSLLRSNEQYF. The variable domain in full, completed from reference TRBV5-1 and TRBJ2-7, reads KAGVTQTPRYLIKTRGQQVTLSCSPISGHRSVSWYQQTPGQGLQFLFEYFSETQRNKGNFPGRFSGRQFSNSRSEMNVSTLELGDSALYLCASSLLRSNEQYFGPGTRLTVT.

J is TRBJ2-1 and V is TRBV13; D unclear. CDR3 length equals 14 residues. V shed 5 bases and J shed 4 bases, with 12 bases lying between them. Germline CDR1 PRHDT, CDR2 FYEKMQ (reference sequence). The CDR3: CASSDGWVYNEQFF. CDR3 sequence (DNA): TGTGCCAGCAGCGATGGGTGGGTATACAATGAGCAGTTCTTC.

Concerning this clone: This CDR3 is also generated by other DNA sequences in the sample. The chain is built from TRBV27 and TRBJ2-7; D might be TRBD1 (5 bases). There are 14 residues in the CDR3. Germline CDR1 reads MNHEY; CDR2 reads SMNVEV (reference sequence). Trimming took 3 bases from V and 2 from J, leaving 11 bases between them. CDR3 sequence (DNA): TGTGCCAGCAGTTTGAAGGGGCACGCCTACGAGCAGTACTTC. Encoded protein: CASSLKGHAYEQYF.

The CDR3, as DNA: TGCGCCAGCAGCTTGCTGTGGGAGGGCCCTTATGAGCAGTTCTTC. Encoded protein: CASSLLWEGPYEQFF. The chain recombines TRBV5-1 with TRBJ2-1; 7 bases match TRBD2. After removal of 1 base from V and 8 bases from J, the junction contained 9 bases not matched to a gene. The germline V gene encodes CDR1 SGHRS and CDR2 YFSETQ. The CDR3 is 15 amino acids.

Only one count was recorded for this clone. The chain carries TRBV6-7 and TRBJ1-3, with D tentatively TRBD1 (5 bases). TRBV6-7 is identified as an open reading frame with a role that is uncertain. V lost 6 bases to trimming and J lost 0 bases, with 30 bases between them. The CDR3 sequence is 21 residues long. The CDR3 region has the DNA TGTGCCAGCAGGAAGGGTTTCGTACAGGAGTATGCCCCTAGCTCTGGAAACACCATATATTTT. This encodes CASRKGFVQEYAPSSGNTIYF.